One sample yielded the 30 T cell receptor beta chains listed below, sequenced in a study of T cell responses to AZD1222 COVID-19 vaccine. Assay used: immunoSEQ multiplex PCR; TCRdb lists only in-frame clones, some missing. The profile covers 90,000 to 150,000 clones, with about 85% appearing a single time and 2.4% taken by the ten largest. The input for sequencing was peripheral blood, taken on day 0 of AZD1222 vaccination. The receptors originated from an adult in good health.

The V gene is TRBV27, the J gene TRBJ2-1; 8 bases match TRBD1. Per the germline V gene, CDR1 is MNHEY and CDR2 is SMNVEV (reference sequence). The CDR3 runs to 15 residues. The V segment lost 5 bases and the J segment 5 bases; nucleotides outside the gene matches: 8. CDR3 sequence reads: CASSRGGQGHNEQFF. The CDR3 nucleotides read TGTGCCAGCAGTCGCGGCGGACAGGGTCACAATGAGCAGTTCTTC.

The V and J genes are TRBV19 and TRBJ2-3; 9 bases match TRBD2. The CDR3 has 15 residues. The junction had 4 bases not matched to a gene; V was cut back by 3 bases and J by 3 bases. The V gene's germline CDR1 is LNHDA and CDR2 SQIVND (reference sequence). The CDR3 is CASSMASGATDTQYF. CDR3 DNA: TGTGCCAGTAGTATGGCTAGCGGGGCTACAGATACGCAGTATTTT.

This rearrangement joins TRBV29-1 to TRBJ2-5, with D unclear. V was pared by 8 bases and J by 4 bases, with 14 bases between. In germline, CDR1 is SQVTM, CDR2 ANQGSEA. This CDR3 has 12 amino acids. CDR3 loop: CSSRPPGETQYF. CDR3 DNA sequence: TGCAGCAGTCGGCCCCCGGGAGAGACCCAGTACTTC.

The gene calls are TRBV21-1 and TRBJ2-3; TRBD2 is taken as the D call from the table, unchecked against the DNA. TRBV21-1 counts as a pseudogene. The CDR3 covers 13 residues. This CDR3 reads CASSNSGTDTQYF. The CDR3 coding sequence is TGTGCCAGCAGCAATAGCGGCACAGATACGCAGTATTTT.

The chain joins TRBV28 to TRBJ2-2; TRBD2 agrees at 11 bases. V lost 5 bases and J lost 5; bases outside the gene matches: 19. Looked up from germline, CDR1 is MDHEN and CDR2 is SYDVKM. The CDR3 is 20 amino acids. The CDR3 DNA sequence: TGTGCCAGCAGTCCCCCACTGGGACTAGCGGCAACCAGAGGGACCGGGGAGCTGTTTTTT. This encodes CASSPPLGLAATRGTGELFF.

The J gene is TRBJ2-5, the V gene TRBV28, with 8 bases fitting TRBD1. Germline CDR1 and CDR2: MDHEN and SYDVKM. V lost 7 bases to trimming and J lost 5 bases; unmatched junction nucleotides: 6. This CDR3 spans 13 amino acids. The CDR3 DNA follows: TGTGCCAGCAAGGACAGGGTGGGCGAGACCCAGTACTTC. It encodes CASKDRVGETQYF. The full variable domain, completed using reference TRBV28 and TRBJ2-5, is DVKVTQSSRYLVKRTGEKVFLECVQDMDHENMFWYRQDPGLGLRLIYFSYDVKMKEKGDIPEGYSVSREKKERFSLILESASTNQTSMYLCASKDRVGETQYFGPGTRLLVL.

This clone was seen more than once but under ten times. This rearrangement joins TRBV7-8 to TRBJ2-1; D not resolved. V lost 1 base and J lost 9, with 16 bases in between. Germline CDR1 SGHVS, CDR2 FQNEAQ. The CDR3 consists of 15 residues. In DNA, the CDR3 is TGTGCCAGCAGCTTAGGACGTCGGTACAATGGTGAGCAGTTCTTC. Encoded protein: CASSLGRRYNGEQFF.

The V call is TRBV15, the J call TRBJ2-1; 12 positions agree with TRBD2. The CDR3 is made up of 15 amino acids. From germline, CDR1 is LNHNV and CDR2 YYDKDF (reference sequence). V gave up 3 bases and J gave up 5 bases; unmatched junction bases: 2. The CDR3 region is CATSRRLAGDNEQFF. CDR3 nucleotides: TGTGCCACCAGCAGGCGACTAGCGGGGGACAATGAGCAGTTCTTC.

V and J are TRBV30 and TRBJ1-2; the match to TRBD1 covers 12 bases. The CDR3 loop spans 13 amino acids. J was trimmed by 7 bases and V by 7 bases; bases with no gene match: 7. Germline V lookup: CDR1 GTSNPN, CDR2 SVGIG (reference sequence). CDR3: CAYPGQGAGGYTF. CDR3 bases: TGTGCCTACCCGGGACAGGGGGCTGGTGGCTACACCTTC. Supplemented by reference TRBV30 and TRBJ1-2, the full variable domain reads SQTIHQWPATLVQPVGSPLSLECTVEGTSNPNLYWYRQAAGRGLQLLFYSVGIGQISSEVPQNLSASRPQDRQFILSSKKLLLSDSGFYLCAYPGQGAGGYTFGSGTRLTVV.

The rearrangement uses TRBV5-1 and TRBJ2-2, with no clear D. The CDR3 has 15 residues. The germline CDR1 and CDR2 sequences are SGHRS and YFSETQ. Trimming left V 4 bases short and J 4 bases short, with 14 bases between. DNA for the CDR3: TGCGCCAGCAGCCCGACCCTCTGGGCCACCGGGGAGCTGTTTTTT. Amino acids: CASSPTLWATGELFF.

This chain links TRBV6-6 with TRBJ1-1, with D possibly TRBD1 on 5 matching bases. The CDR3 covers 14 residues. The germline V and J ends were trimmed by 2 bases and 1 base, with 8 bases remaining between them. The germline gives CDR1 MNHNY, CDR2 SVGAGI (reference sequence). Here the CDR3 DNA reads TGTGCCAGCAGTTACCCCCAGGGGAACACTGAAGCTTTCTTT. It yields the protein CASSYPQGNTEAFF.

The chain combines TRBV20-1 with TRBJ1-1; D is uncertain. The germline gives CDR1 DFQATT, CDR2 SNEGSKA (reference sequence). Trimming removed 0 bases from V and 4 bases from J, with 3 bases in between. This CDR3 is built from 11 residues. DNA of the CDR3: TGCAGTGCTAGAGATCGCACTGAAGCTTTCTTT. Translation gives CSARDRTEAFF.

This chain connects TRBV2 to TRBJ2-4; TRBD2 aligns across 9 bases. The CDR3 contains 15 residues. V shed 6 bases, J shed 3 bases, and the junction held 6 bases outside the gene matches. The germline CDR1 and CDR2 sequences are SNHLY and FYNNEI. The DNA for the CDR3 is TGTGCCAGCAGACAAGCGGGAGGAGGCAAAAACATTCAGTACTTC. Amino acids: CASRQAGGGKNIQYF.

CDR3 DNA sequence: TGCGCCAGCAGCTTTAATACCGGGACTAGCAGGGAGACCCAGTACTTC. Translated, it gives CASSFNTGTSRETQYF. This rearrangement joins TRBV5-1 to TRBJ2-5; 9 bases fit TRBD2. There are 16 residues in the CDR3. Germline CDR1 is SGHRS and CDR2 is YFSETQ. V was pared by 2 bases and J by 5 bases, with 10 bases of the junction left unmatched.

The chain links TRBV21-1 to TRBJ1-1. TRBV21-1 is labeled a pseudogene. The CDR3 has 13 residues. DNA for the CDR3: TGTGCCAGCAGCAACGGGCGGGTGGCTGAAGCTTTCTTT. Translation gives CASSNGRVAEAFF.

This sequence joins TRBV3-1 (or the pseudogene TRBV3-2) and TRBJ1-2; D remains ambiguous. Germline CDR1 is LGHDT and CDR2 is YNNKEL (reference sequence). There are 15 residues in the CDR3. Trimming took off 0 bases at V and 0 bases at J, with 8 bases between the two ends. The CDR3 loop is CASSQDGAANYGYTF. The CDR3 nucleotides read TGTGCCAGCAGCCAAGATGGAGCGGCTAACTATGGCTACACCTTC.

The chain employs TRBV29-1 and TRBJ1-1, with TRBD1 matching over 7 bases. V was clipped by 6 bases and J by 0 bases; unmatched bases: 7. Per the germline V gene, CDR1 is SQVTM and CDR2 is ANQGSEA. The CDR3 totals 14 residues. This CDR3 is CSVRRQGLNTEAFF. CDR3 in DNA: TGCAGCGTACGTAGACAGGGCTTGAACACTGAAGCTTTCTTT. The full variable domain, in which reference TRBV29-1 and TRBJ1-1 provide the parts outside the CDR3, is SAVISQKPSRDICQRGTSLTIQCQVDSQVTMMFWYRQQPGQSLTLIATANQGSEATYESGFVIDKFPISRPNLTFSTLTVSNMSPEDSSIYLCSVRRQGLNTEAFFGQGTRLTVV.

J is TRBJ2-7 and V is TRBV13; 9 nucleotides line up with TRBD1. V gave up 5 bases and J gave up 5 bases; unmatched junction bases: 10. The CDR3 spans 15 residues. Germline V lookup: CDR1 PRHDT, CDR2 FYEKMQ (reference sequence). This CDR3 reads CASSPRQGGIDEQYF. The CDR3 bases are TGTGCCAGCAGCCCCCGACAGGGGGGTATCGACGAGCAGTACTTC.

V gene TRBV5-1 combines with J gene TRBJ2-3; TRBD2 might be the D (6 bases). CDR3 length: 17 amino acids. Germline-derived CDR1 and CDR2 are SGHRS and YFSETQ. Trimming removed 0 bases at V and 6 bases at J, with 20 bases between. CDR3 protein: CASSLVHGSGRGDTQYF. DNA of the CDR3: TGCGCCAGCAGCTTGGTTCACGGGAGCGGCCGCGGGGATACGCAGTATTTT. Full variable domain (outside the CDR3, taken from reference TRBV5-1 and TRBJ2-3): KAGVTQTPRYLIKTRGQQVTLSCSPISGHRSVSWYQQTPGQGLQFLFEYFSETQRNKGNFPGRFSGRQFSNSRSEMNVSTLELGDSALYLCASSLVHGSGRGDTQYFGPGTRLTVL.

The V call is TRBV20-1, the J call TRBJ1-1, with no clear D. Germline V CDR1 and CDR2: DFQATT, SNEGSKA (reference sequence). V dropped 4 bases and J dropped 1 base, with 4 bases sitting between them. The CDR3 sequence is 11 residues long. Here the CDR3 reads CSATGNTEAFF. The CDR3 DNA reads TGCAGTGCTACGGGGAACACTGAAGCTTTCTTT.

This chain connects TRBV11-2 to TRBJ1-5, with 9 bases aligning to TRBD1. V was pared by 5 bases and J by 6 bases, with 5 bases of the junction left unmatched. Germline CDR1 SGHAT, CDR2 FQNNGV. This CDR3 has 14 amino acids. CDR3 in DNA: TGTGCCAGCAGCCGGACAGGGGTGGGTCAGCCCCAGCATTTT. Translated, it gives CASSRTGVGQPQHF.

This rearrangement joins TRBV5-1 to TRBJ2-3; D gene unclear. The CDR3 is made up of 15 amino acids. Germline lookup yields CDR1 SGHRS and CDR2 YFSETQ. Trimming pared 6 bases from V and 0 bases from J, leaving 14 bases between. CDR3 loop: CASKRLVASTDTQYF. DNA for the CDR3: TGCGCCAGCAAGCGCTTAGTGGCTAGCACAGATACGCAGTATTTT.

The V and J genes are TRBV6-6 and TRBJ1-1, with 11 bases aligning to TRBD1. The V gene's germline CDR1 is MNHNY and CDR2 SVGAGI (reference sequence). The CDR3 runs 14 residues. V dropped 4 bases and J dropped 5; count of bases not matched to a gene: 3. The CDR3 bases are TGTGCCAGCAGTTTGGGACAGGGGGGGACTGAAGCTTTCTTT. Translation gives CASSLGQGGTEAFF.

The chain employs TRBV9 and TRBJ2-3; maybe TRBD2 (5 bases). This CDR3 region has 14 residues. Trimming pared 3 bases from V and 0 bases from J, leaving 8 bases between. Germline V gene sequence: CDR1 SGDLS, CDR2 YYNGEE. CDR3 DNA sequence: TGTGCCAGCAGCGATTGGACTAGCACAGATACGCAGTATTTT. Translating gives CASSDWTSTDTQYF.

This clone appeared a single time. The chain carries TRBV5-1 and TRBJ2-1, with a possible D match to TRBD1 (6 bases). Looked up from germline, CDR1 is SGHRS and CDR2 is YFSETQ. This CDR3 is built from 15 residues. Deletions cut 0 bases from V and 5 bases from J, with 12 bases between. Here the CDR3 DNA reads TGCGCCAGCAGCTTGGGGTCGGCAGGGGACAATGAGCAGTTCTTC. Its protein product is CASSLGSAGDNEQFF.

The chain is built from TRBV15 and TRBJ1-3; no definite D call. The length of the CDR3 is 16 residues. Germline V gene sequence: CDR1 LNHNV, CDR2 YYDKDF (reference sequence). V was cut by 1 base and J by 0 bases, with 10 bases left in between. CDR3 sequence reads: CATSRARLLSGNTIYF. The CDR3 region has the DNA TGTGCCACCAGCAGAGCGCGATTACTCTCTGGAAACACCATATATTTT.

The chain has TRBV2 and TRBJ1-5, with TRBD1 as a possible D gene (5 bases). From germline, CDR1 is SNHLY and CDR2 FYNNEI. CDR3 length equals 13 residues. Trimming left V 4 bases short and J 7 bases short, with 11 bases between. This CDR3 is CASSVGEDQPQHF. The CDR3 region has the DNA TGTGCCAGCAGTGTAGGGGAGGACCAGCCCCAGCATTTT.

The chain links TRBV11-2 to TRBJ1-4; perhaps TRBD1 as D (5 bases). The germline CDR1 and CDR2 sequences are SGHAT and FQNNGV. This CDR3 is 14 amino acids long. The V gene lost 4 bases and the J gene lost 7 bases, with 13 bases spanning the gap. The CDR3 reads CASSSGRGVEKLFF. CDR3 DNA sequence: TGTGCCAGCAGCTCGGGGCGGGGGGTTGAAAAACTGTTTTTT.

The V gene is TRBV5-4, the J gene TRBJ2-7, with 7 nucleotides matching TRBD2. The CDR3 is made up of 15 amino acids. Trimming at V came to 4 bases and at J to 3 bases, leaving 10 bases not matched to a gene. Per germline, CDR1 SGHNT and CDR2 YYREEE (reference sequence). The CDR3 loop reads CASSTGTKRIYEQYF. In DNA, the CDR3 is TGTGCCAGCAGCACCGGGACTAAAAGGATCTACGAGCAGTACTTC.

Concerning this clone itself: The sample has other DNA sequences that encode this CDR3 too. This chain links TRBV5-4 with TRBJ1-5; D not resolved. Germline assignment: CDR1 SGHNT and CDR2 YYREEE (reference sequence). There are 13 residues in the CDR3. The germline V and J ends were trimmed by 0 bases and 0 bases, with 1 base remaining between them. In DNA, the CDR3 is TGTGCCAGCAGCTTGGATAGCAATCAGCCCCAGCATTTT. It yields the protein CASSLDSNQPQHF.